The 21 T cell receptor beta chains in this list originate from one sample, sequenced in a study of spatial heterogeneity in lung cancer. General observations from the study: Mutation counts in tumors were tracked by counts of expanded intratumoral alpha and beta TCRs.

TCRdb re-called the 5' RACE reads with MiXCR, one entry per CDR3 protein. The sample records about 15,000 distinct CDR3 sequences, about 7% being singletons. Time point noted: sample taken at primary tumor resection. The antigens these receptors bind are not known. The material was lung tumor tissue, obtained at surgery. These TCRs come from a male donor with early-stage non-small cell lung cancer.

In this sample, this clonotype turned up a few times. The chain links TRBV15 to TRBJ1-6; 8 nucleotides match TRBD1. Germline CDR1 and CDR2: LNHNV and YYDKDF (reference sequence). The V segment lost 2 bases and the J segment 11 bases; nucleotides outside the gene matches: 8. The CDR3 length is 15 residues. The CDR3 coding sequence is TGTGCCACCAGCAGACGACAGGGGACGGGGCCACCCCTCCACTTT. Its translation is CATSRRQGTGPPLHF.

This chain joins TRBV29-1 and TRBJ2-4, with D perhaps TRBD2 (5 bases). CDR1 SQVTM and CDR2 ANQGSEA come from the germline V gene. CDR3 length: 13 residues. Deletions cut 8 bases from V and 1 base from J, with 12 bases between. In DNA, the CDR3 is TGCAGCACGGCCGGGGATGCCAAAAACATTCAGTACTTC. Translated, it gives CSTAGDAKNIQYF. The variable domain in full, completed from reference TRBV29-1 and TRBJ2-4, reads SAVISQKPSRDICQRGTSLTIQCQVDSQVTMMFWYRQQPGQSLTLIATANQGSEATYESGFVIDKFPISRPNLTFSTLTVSNMSPEDSSIYLCSTAGDAKNIQYFGAGTRLSVL.

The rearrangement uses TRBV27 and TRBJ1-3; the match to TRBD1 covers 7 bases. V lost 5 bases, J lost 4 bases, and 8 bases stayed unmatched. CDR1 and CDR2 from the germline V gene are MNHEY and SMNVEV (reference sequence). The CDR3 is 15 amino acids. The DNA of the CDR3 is TGTGCCAGCAGTAGGGACAGAAGCGGCGGAAACACCATATATTTT. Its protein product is CASSRDRSGGNTIYF.

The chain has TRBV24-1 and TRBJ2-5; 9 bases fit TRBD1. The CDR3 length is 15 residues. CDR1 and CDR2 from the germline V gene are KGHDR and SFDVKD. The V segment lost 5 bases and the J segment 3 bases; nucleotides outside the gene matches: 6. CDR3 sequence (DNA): TGTGCCACCAGTGTTCACAGGGGGCTTGAAGAGACCCAGTACTTC. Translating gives CATSVHRGLEETQYF.

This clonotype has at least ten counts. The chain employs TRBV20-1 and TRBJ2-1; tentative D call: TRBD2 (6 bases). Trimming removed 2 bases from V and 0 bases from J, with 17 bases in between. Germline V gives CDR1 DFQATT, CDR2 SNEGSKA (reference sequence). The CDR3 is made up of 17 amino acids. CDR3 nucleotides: TGCAGTGCTAGAAGCCTCGTCGCGGGAAGCTCCTACAATGAGCAGTTCTTC. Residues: CSARSLVAGSSYNEQFF.

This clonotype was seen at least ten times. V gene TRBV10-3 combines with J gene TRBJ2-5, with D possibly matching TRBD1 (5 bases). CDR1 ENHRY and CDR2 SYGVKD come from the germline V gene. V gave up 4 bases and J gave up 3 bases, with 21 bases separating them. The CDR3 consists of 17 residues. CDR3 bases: TGTGCCATCAGTGCCTTTTTAGGGGCGAGAGTCAAAGAGACCCAGTACTTC. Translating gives CAISAFLGARVKETQYF.

CDR3 residues: CASSLGLVNTGELFF. CDR3 DNA sequence: TGTGCCAGCAGCTTGGGACTGGTGAACACCGGGGAGCTGTTTTTT. The chain joins TRBV7-2 to TRBJ2-2; TRBD2 might be the D (6 bases). V was shortened by 3 bases and J by 1 base, with 9 bases between the two germline ends. CDR1 SGHTA and CDR2 FQGNSA come from the germline V gene. This CDR3 has 15 amino acids.

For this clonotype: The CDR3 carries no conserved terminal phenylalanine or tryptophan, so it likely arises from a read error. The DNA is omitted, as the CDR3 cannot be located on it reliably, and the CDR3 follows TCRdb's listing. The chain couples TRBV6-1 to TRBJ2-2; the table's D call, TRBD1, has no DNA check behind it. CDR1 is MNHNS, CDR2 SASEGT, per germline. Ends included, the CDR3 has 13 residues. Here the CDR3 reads CASSEGQVGELWG.

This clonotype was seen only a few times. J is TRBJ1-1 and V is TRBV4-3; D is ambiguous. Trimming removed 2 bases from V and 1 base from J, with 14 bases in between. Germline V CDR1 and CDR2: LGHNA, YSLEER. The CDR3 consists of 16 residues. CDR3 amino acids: CASSQSDLLRNTEAFF. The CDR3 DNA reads TGCGCCAGCAGCCAATCCGATCTCCTAAGGAACACTGAAGCTTTCTTT.

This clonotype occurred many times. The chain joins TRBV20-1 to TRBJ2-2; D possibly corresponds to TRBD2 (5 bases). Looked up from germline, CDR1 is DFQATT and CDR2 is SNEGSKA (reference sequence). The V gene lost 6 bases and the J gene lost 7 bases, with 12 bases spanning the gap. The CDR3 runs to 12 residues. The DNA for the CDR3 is TGCAGTGCGCGCCTCGGAGGCGGGGAGCTGTTTTTT. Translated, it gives CSARLGGGELFF.

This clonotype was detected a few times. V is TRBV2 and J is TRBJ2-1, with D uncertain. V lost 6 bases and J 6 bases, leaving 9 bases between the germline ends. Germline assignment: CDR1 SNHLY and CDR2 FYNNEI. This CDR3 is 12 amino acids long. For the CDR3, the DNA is TGTGCCAGCAGACAATGGGGCAATGAGCAGTTCTTC. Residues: CASRQWGNEQFF.

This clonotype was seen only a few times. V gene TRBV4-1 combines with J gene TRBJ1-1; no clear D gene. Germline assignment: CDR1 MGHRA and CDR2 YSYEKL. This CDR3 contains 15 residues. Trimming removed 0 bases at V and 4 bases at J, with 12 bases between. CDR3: CASSQDDRTATEAFF. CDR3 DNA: TGCGCCAGCAGCCAAGATGATCGGACGGCCACTGAAGCTTTCTTT.

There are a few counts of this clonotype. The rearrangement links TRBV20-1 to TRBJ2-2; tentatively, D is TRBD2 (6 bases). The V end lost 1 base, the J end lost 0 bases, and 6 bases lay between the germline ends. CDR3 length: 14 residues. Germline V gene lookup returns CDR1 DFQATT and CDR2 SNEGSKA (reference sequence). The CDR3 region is CSARAGANTGELFF. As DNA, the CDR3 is TGCAGTGCTAGAGCGGGGGCGAACACCGGGGAGCTGTTTTTT.

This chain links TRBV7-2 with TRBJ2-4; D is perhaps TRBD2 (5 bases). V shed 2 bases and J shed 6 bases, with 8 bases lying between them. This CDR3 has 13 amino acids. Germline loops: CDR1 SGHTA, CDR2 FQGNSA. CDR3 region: CASSLNGRNIQYF. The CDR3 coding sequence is TGTGCCAGCAGCTTAAATGGGAGAAACATTCAGTACTTC.

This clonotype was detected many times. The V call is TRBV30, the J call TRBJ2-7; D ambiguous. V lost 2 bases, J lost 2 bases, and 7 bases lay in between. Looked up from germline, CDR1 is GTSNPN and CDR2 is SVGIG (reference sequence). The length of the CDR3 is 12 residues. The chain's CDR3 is CAWSRTTYEQYV. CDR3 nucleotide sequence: TGTGCCTGGAGTAGAACTACCTACGAGCAGTACGTC.

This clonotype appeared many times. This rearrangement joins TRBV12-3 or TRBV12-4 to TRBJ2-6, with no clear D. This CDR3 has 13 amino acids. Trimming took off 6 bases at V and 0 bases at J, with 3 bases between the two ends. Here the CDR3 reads CASRDSGANVLTF. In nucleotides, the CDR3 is TGTGCCAGCAGGGACTCTGGGGCCAACGTCCTGACTTTC.

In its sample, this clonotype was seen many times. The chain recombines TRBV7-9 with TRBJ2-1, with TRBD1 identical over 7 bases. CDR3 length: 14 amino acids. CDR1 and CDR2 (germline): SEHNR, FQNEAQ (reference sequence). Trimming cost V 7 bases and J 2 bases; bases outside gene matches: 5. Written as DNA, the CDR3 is TGTGCCAGCACCGACAGGGTCGCCTACAATGAGCAGTTCTTC. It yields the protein CASTDRVAYNEQFF.

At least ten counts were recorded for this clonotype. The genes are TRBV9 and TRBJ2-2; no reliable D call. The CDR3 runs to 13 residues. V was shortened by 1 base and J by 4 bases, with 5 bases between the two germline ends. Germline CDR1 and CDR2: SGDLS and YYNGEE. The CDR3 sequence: CASSVQVTGELFF. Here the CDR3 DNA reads TGTGCCAGCAGCGTACAGGTCACCGGGGAGCTGTTTTTT.

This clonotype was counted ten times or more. CDR3 residues: CSATESSYNEQFF. CDR3 in DNA: TGCAGTGCAACGGAGAGCTCCTACAATGAGCAGTTCTTC. This sequence joins TRBV20-1 and TRBJ2-1; D not resolved. The V gene lost 6 bases and the J gene lost 0 bases, with 9 bases spanning the gap. CDR1 is DFQATT and CDR2 is SNEGSKA in the germline V gene (reference sequence). The CDR3 covers 13 residues.

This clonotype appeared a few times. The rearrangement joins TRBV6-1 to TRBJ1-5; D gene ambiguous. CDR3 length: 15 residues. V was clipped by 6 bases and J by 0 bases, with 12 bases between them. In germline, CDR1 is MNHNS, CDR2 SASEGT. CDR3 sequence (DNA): TGTGCCAGCAGCGCCGGCAGCTATAGCAATCAGCCCCAGCATTTT. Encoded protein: CASSAGSYSNQPQHF.

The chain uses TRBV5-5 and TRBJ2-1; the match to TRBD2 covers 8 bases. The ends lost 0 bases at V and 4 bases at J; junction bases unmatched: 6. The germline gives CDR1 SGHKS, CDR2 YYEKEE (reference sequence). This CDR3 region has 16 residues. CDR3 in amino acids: CASSLALAGGYNEQFF. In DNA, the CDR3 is TGTGCCAGCAGCTTGGCCCTTGCGGGGGGTTACAATGAGCAGTTCTTC.